One and the same sample provided the 15 T cell receptor beta chains below, sequenced in a study of blood T cell repertoires in COVID-19. Using immunoSEQ multiplex PCR, the repertoire was profiled, and TCRdb retains in-frame clones only, with some absent. The table lists fewer than 200,000 clones, roughly 89% of them singletons. Sequencing input: peripheral blood. The receptors here all came from a woman aged 70-85 years with COVID-19, enrolled during active disease.

This sequence joins TRBV9 and TRBJ2-3, with TRBD2 identical over 14 bases. The CDR3 runs 16 residues. CDR1 is SGDLS, CDR2 YYNGEE, per germline. The trim removed 4 bases at V and 4 bases at J, leaving 5 bases unmatched. The CDR3 DNA follows: TGTGCCAGCAGCCCCCCGGGACTAGCGGGAGCAGATACGCAGTATTTT. The encoded protein is CASSPPGLAGADTQYF.

This clone was found once. The chain is built from TRBV6-2 or TRBV6-3 and TRBJ1-2; D unclear. The CDR3 consists of 16 residues. The V end was cut by 1 base, the J end by 8 bases, with 20 bases between. The germline gives CDR1 MNHEY, CDR2 SVGEGT. CDR3 loop: CASSYFSGPDYGGYTF. The CDR3 DNA reads as TGTGCCAGCAGTTACTTCTCCGGGCCCGACTACGGCGGCTACACCTTC.

The CDR3 loop reads CSVEEEEKLFF. In DNA form, the CDR3 reads TGCAGCGTTGAAGAAGAGGAAAAACTGTTTTTT. The V gene is TRBV29-1, the J gene TRBJ1-4, with unresolved D. The CDR3 extends over 11 amino acids. The germline gives CDR1 SQVTM, CDR2 ANQGSEA. V was clipped by 0 bases and J by 8 bases, with 4 bases between them.

This clone has only a few counts. The J gene is TRBJ2-1, the V gene TRBV4-3; TRBD2 agrees at 7 bases. There are 15 residues in the CDR3. CDR1 LGHNA and CDR2 YSLEER come from the germline V gene. V shed 3 bases and J 5 bases; nucleotides not matched to a gene: 7. The CDR3 sequence is CASSQGRALNNEQFF. Written as DNA, the CDR3 is TGCGCCAGCAGCCAGGGGAGGGCCCTCAACAATGAGCAGTTCTTC.

This chain links TRBV9 with TRBJ2-7; 11 nucleotides line up with TRBD1. Germline V gene lookup returns CDR1 SGDLS and CDR2 YYNGEE. The CDR3 extends over 16 amino acids. J gave up 3 bases and V 4 bases, and 9 bases lay outside the gene matches. CDR3 in DNA: TGTGCCAGCAGCCCGAGGACCGGGACAGGGGGCTACGAGCAGTACTTC. As protein: CASSPRTGTGGYEQYF.

The rearrangement joins TRBV3-1 (or the pseudogene TRBV3-2) to TRBJ1-5; D gene uncertain. Germline loops: CDR1 LGHDT, CDR2 YNNKEL (reference sequence). CDR3 length equals 15 residues. Trimming cost V 1 base and J 5 bases, with 12 bases left between them. In DNA, the CDR3 is TGTGCCAGCAGCCAAGGGTTGTTCGGGGATCAGCCCCAGCATTTT. This codes for CASSQGLFGDQPQHF.

In its sample, this clone was seen a few times. The chain combines TRBV3-1 (or the pseudogene TRBV3-2) with TRBJ2-7, with TRBD2 identical over 15 bases. From germline, CDR1 is LGHDT and CDR2 YNNKEL (reference sequence). This CDR3 is 16 amino acids long. V lost 4 bases to trimming and J lost 4 bases; unmatched junction nucleotides: 5. In DNA, the CDR3 is TGTGCCAGCAGCCTCGGACTAGCGGGAGGGCCATACGAGCAGTACTTC. Encoded protein: CASSLGLAGGPYEQYF.

This clone was seen once. CDR3 DNA: TGTGCCAGTAGTGGGCAGGGCGGTGTAAATCAGCCCCAGCATTTT. It codes for CASSGQGGVNQPQHF. The chain employs TRBV19 and TRBJ1-5, with a weak D call TRBD1 (5 bases). The CDR3 is made up of 15 amino acids. V was shortened by 5 bases and J by 4 bases, with 15 bases between the two germline ends. CDR1 and CDR2 (germline): LNHDA, SQIVND (reference sequence).

The rearrangement links TRBV7-9 to TRBJ2-2; 7 nucleotides agree with TRBD1. V shed 9 bases and J 3 bases; nucleotides not matched to a gene: 1. Per germline, CDR1 SEHNR and CDR2 FQNEAQ (reference sequence). The CDR3 contains 12 residues. In DNA, the CDR3 is TGTGCCAGTGACAGGGACACCGGGGAGCTGTTTTTT. It specifies CASDRDTGELFF.

The chain carries TRBV6-1 and TRBJ1-2, with no clear D. V was trimmed by 3 bases and J by 6 bases, leaving 17 bases between them. The CDR3 runs to 15 residues. Germline CDR1 MNHNS, CDR2 SASEGT. CDR3 bases: TGTGCCAGCAGTGATAGTTCCCTCGAGTCCGATGGCTACACCTTC. It specifies CASSDSSLESDGYTF.

V gene TRBV3-1 (or the pseudogene TRBV3-2) combines with J gene TRBJ1-1; a possible D gene is TRBD1 (6 bases). CDR1 is LGHDT and CDR2 is YNNKEL in the germline V gene (reference sequence). The length of the CDR3 is 14 residues. V shed 1 base and J shed 4 bases, with 10 bases lying between them. CDR3 amino acids: CASSQGGGGTEAFF. The CDR3 region has the DNA TGTGCCAGCAGCCAAGGGGGGGGCGGCACTGAAGCTTTCTTT.

The V call is TRBV11-3, the J call TRBJ2-1, with D tentatively TRBD2 (6 bases). Germline V gene sequence: CDR1 SGHNT, CDR2 YENEEA. This CDR3 contains 17 residues. The V gene lost 1 base and the J gene lost 0 bases, with 13 bases spanning the gap. The CDR3 nucleotides are TGTGCCAGCAGCTTAGGATTAGCGGTGCTCTCCTACAATGAGCAGTTCTTC. As protein: CASSLGLAVLSYNEQFF. The full variable domain, rest sourced from reference TRBV11-3 and TRBJ2-1, is EAGVVQSPRYKIIEKKQPVAFWCNPISGHNTLYWYLQNLGQGPELLIRYENEEAVDDSQLPKDRFSAERLKGVDSTLKIQPAELGDSAVYLCASSLGLAVLSYNEQFFGPGTRLTVL.

V and J are TRBV27 and TRBJ2-7; TRBD2 agrees at 13 bases. The trim removed 4 bases at V and 4 bases at J, leaving 4 bases unmatched. CDR3 length equals 15 residues. Germline-derived CDR1 and CDR2 are MNHEY and SMNVEV (reference sequence). Here the CDR3 DNA reads TGTGCCAGCAGTTCGACTAGCGGGAGGTCTTACGAGCAGTACTTC. Protein product: CASSSTSGRSYEQYF.

This clone was detected only once. This rearrangement joins TRBV7-9 to TRBJ2-2; 13 nucleotides line up with TRBD2. The CDR3 has 16 residues. From germline, CDR1 is SEHNR and CDR2 FQNEAQ (reference sequence). The V segment lost 5 bases and the J segment 6 bases; nucleotides outside the gene matches: 6. In nucleotides, the CDR3 is TGTGCCAGCAGCCCACTAGCGGGAGGGTCTTCCGGGGAGCTGTTTTTT. Encoded protein: CASSPLAGGSSGELFF.

The rearrangement links TRBV7-6 to TRBJ2-1; 7 positions agree with TRBD2. The germline V gene encodes CDR1 SGHVS and CDR2 FNYEAQ. Trimming took 1 base from V and 9 from J; bases not matched to a gene: 12. The CDR3 has 16 amino acids. The CDR3 here is CASSLVGAGVGSEQFF. The CDR3 coding sequence is TGTGCCAGCAGCTTAGTTGGTGCGGGAGTGGGGAGTGAGCAGTTCTTC.